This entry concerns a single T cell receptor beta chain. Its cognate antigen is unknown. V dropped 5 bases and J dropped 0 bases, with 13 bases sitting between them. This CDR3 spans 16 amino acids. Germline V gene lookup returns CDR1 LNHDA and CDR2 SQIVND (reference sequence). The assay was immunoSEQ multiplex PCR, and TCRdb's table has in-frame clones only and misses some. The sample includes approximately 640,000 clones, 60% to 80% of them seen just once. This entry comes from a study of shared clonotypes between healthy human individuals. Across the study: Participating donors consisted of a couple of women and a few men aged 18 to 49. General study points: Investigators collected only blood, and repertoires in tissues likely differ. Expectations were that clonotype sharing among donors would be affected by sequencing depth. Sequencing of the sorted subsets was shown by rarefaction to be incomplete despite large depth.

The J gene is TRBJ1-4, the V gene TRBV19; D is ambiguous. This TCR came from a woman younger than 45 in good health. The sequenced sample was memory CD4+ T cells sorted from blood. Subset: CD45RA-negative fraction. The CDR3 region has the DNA TGTGCCAGTAGTTGGCGGACGGGTTCAACTAATGAAAAACTGTTTTTT. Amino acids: CASSWRTGSTNEKLFF.